One and the same sample provided the 7 T cell receptor beta chains below, sequenced in a study of vaccination and CD4 T cells after COVID-19. With the Oncomine TCR Beta short-read assay, DNA from cultured CD4+ T cells was sequenced. A single record per CDR3 protein comes from TCRdb applying MiXCR to the PCR reads. The table has approximately 6,400 distinct CDR3 sequences, about 44% seen once. Regarding treatment: roughly ten-day PBMC culture with coronavirus spike peptide pools or control peptides (ViraFEST assay). The unexposed donor gave CD4+ T cells before the COVID-19 pandemic (2011-2018). These receptors are not linked to any known antigen. The sequenced sample was CD4+ T cells from blood, cultured in vitro. All receptors come from a human donor in good health.

The chain recombines TRBV6-2 or TRBV6-3 with TRBJ2-5; D is ambiguous. The CDR3 consists of 12 residues. Between the trimmed V and J ends, which lost 5 bases and 5 bases, there was a span of 9 bases. The V gene's germline CDR1 is MNHEY and CDR2 SVGEGT. The CDR3 region is CASSLWAETQYF. CDR3 DNA: TGTGCCAGCAGTCTCTGGGCGGAGACCCAGTACTTC.

A few counts support this clonotype. The gene calls are TRBV20-1 and TRBJ1-5; unclear D gene. The CDR3 has 15 residues. V lost 1 base and J lost 0, with 10 bases in between. The V gene's germline CDR1 is DFQATT and CDR2 SNEGSKA (reference sequence). CDR3 loop: CSARVAAFSNQPQHF. Written as DNA, the CDR3 is TGCAGTGCTAGAGTGGCGGCTTTTAGCAATCAGCCCCAGCATTTT.

This clonotype is a singleton in its sample. V and J are TRBV7-9 and TRBJ2-1; unclear D gene. CDR1 SEHNR and CDR2 FQNEAQ come from the germline V gene (reference sequence). This CDR3 is built from 14 residues. V was trimmed by 2 bases and J by 12 bases, leaving 17 bases between them. The CDR3 spells CASSLPEVVLGQFF. DNA for the CDR3: TGTGCCAGCAGCTTACCCGAGGTAGTTCTGGGGCAGTTCTTC.

The V gene is TRBV19, the J gene TRBJ1-1; D gene uncertain. Looked up from germline, CDR1 is LNHDA and CDR2 is SQIVND (reference sequence). Deletions cut 5 bases from V and 0 bases from J, with 4 bases between. The CDR3 contains 12 residues. As DNA, the CDR3 is TGTGCCAGTAGTTTCATGAACACTGAAGCTTTCTTT. This codes for CASSFMNTEAFF. The whole variable domain, filled in from reference TRBV19 and TRBJ1-1, reads DGGITQSPKYLFRKEGQNVTLSCEQNLNHDAMYWYRQDPGQGLRLIYYSQIVNDFQKGDIAEGYSVSREKKESFPLTVTSAQKNPTAFYLCASSFMNTEAFFGQGTRLTVV.

The chain uses TRBV9 and TRBJ1-1, with 9 bases that match TRBD1. The length of the CDR3 is 14 residues. V was pared by 4 bases and J by 5 bases, with 6 bases of the junction left unmatched. Germline assignment: CDR1 SGDLS and CDR2 YYNGEE. The CDR3 reads CASSFQQGATEAFF. The CDR3 DNA sequence: TGTGCCAGCAGCTTTCAACAGGGGGCAACTGAAGCTTTCTTT.

This rearrangement joins TRBV4-1 to TRBJ1-1; D may be TRBD1 (6 bases). With 1 base removed from V and 1 base from J, the gap between germline ends came to 10 bases. CDR3 length: 15 residues. The V gene's germline CDR1 is MGHRA and CDR2 YSYEKL. This CDR3 reads CASSQGDTPNTEAFF. The CDR3 nucleotides read TGCGCCAGCAGCCAAGGGGACACGCCGAACACTGAAGCTTTCTTT.

V and J are TRBV5-4 and TRBJ2-1; D is undetermined. The CDR3 contains 11 residues. The V end was cut by 2 bases, the J end by 7 bases, with 4 bases between. CDR1 and CDR2 (germline): SGHNT, YYREEE (reference sequence). CDR3 DNA sequence: TGTGCCAGCAGCTTAATAAATGAGCAGTTCTTC. This sequence encodes CASSLINEQFF.